The text below deals with one T cell receptor beta chain. What it recognizes is unknown. This entry belongs to a study of T cell responses to AZD1222 COVID-19 vaccine. The study, taken as a whole, reports: Increases in Spike-specific TCR breadth and depth were seen after two AZD1222 doses.

The method was immunoSEQ multiplex PCR; TCRdb's version includes in-frame clones alone and lacks a portion of them. This sample has roughly 200,000 clones, with approximately 92% found just once. Losses at the gene ends were 5 bases for V and 5 bases for J; bases not matched to a gene: 3. The germline V gene encodes CDR1 LNHDA and CDR2 SQIVND (reference sequence). The CDR3 length is 14 residues. This chain links TRBV19 with TRBJ1-6; 7 nucleotides align to TRBD1. The source material was peripheral blood, sampled on day 0 of AZD1222 vaccination. The clonotype originates from an adult in good health. The CDR3 here is CASSRDRHNSPLHF. The CDR3, as DNA: TGTGCCAGTAGTCGGGACAGACATAATTCACCCCTCCACTTT.